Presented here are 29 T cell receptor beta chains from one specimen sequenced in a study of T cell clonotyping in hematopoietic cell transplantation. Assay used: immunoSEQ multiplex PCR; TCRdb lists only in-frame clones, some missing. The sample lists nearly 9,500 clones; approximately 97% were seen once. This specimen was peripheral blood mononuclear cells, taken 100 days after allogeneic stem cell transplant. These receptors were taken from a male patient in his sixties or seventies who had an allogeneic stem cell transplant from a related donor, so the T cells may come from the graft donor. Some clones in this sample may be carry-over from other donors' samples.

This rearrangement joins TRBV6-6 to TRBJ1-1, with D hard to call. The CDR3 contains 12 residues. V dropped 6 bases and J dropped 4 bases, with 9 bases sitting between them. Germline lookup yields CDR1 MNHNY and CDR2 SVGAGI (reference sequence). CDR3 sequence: CASRPESTEAFF. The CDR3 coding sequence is TGTGCCAGCAGGCCGGAGAGCACTGAAGCTTTCTTT.

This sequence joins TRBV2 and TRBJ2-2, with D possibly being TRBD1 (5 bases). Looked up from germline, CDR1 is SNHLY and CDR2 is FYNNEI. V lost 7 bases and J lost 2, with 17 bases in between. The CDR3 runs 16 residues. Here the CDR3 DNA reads TGTGCCAGCACTTTCCCCAGGACAATTAACACCGGGGAGCTGTTTTTT. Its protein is CASTFPRTINTGELFF.

The CDR3 is CAWTQTSMRTEAFF. The CDR3 DNA reads TGTGCCTGGACCCAAACTTCGATGCGGACTGAAGCTTTCTTT. The chain combines TRBV30 with TRBJ1-1; no firm D call. The CDR3 is 14 amino acids. CDR1 and CDR2 (germline): GTSNPN, SVGIG (reference sequence). Trimming shortened V by 4 bases and J by 5 bases, and 17 bases separated the two germline ends. The full variable domain, its missing parts supplied by reference TRBV30 and TRBJ1-1, is SQTIHQWPATLVQPVGSPLSLECTVEGTSNPNLYWYRQAAGRGLQLLFYSVGIGQISSEVPQNLSASRPQDRQFILSSKKLLLSDSGFYLCAWTQTSMRTEAFFGQGTRLTVV.

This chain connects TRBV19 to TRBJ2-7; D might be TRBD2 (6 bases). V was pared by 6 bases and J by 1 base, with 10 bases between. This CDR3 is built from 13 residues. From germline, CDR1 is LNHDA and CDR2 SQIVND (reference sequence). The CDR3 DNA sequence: TGTGCCAGTAGCTGGGGGGAATCCTACGAGCAGTACTTC. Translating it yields CASSWGESYEQYF. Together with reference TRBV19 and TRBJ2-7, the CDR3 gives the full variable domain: DGGITQSPKYLFRKEGQNVTLSCEQNLNHDAMYWYRQDPGQGLRLIYYSQIVNDFQKGDIAEGYSVSREKKESFPLTVTSAQKNPTAFYLCASSWGESYEQYFGPGTRLTVT.

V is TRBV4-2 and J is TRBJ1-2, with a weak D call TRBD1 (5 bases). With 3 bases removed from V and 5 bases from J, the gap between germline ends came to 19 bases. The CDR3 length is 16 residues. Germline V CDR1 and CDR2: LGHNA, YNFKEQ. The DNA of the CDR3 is TGTGCCAGCAGCCAGAGCACCGGCCAGGGAGGGTATGGCTACACCTTC. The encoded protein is CASSQSTGQGGYGYTF.

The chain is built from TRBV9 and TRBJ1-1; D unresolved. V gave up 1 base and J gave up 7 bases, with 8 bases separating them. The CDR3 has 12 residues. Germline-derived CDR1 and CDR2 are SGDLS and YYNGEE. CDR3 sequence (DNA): TGTGCCAGCAGCGTATTTGAGGGTGAAGCTTTCTTT. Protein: CASSVFEGEAFF.

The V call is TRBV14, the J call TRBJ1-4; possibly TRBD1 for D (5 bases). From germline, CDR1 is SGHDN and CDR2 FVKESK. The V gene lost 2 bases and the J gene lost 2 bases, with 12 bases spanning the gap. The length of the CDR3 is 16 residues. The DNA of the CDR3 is TGTGCCAGCAGCCAAACAAACAGGATGACTAATGAAAAACTGTTTTTT. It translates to CASSQTNRMTNEKLFF.

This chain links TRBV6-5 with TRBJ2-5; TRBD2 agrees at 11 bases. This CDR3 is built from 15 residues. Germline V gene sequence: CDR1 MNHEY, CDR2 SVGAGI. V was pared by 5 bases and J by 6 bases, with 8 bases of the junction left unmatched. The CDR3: CASSPPLAGGKTQYF. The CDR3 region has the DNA TGTGCCAGCAGTCCTCCCTTAGCGGGGGGGAAGACCCAGTACTTC.

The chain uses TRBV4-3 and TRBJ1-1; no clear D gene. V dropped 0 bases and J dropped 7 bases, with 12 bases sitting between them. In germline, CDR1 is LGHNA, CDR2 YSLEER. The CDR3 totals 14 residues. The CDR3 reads CASSQDRSGYEAFF. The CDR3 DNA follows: TGCGCCAGCAGCCAAGATCGGTCGGGCTATGAAGCTTTCTTT.

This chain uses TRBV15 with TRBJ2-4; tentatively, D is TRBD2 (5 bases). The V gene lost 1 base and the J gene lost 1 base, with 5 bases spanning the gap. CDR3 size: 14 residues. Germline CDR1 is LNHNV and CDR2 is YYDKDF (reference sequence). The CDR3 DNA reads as TGTGCCACCAGCAGAGCGGGGGCCAAAAACATTCAGTACTTC. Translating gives CATSRAGAKNIQYF.

CDR3 coding DNA: TGTGCCAGCAGGCCCTCTTCGGGGATAACTGAAGCTTTCTTT. Its protein is CASRPSSGITEAFF. The V call is TRBV6-6, the J call TRBJ1-1, with D unclear. The length of the CDR3 is 14 residues. Trimming left V 6 bases short and J 5 bases short, with 16 bases between. Germline V gene data show CDR1 as MNHNY and CDR2 as SVGAGI (reference sequence).

In nucleotides, the CDR3 is TGTGCCAGTGTCCGGCAGGGGGCTAGCAATCAGCCCCAGCATTTT. This gives the protein CASVRQGASNQPQHF. The V and J genes are TRBV19 and TRBJ1-5; 8 nucleotides match TRBD1. With 8 bases clipped from V and 0 bases from J, the junction kept 6 bases outside the gene matches. Germline V gene lookup returns CDR1 LNHDA and CDR2 SQIVND (reference sequence). The CDR3 loop spans 15 amino acids.

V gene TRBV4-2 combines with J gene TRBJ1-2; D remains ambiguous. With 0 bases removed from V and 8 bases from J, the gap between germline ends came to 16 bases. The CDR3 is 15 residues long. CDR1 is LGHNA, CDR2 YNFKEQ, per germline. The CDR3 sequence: CASSQEVLGEVGYTF. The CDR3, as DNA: TGTGCCAGCAGCCAAGAAGTTTTAGGAGAGGTCGGCTACACCTTC.

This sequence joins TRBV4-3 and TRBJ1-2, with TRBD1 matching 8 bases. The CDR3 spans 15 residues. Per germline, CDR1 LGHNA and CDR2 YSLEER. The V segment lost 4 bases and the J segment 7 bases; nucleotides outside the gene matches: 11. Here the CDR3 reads CASSPSRQGRFGYTF. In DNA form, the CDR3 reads TGCGCCAGCAGCCCGTCACGACAGGGGAGGTTTGGCTACACCTTC.

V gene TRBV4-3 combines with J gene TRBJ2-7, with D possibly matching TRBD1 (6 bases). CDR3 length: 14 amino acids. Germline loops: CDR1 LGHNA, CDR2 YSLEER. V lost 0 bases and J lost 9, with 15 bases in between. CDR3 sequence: CASSQDYGQFPQYF. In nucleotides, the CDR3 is TGCGCCAGCAGCCAAGATTATGGACAGTTTCCGCAGTACTTC.

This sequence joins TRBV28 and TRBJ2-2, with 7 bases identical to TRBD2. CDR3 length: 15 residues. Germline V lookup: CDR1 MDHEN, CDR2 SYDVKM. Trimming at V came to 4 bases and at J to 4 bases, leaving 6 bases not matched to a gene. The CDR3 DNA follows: TGTGCCAGCAGTTCCCCCCGGGAGGCCACCGGGGAGCTGTTTTTT. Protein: CASSSPREATGELFF.

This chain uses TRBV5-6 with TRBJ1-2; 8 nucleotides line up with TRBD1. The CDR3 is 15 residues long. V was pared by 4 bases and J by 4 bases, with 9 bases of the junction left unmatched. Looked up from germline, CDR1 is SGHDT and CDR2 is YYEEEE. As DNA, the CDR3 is TGTGCCAGCAGCGTTACAGGGGGTAGTGGCTATGGCTACACCTTC. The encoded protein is CASSVTGGSGYGYTF.

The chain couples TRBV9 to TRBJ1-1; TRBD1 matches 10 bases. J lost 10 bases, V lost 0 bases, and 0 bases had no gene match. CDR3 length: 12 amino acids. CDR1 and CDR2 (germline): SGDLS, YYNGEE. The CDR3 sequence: CASSVGTGGAFF. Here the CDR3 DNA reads TGTGCCAGCAGCGTAGGGACAGGGGGAGCTTTCTTT. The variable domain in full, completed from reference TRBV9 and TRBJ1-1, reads DSGVTQTPKHLITATGQRVTLRCSPRSGDLSVYWYQQSLDQGLQFLIQYYNGEERAKGNILERFSAQQFPDLHSELNLSSLELGDSALYFCASSVGTGGAFFGQGTRLTVV.

DNA for the CDR3: TGTGCCAGCAGCCCGCGACAGCTGAACACTGAAGCTTTCTTT. It encodes CASSPRQLNTEAFF. The chain couples TRBV7-6 to TRBJ1-1; maybe TRBD1 (5 bases). The CDR3 is 14 amino acids. Trimming left V 5 bases short and J 0 bases short, with 10 bases between. Germline CDR1 is SGHVS and CDR2 is FNYEAQ.

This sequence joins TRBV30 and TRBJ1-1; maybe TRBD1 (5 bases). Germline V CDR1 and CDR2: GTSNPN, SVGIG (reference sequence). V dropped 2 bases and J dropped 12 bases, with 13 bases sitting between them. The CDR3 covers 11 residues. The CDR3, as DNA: TGTGCCTGGAGTCGCGATGGGGGGTCTTTCTTT. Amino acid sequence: CAWSRDGGSFF.

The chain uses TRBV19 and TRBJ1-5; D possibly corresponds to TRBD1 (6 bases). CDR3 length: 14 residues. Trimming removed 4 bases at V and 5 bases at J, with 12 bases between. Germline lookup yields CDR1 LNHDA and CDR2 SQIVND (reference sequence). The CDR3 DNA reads TGTGCCAGTAGTAATCAGGGGTGGGATCAGCCCCAGCATTTT. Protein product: CASSNQGWDQPQHF.

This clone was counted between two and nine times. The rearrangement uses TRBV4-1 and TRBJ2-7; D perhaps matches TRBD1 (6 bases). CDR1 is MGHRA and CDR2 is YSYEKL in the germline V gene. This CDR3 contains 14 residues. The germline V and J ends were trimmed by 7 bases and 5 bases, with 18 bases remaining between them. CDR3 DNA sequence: TGCGCCAGCAACTCAGGGGATTCAGAGAACGAGCAGTACTTC. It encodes CASNSGDSENEQYF.

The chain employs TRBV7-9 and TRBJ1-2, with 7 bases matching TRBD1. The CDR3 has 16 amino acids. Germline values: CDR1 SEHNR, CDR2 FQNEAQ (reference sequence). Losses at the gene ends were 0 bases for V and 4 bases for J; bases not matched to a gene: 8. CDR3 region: CASSLAQTGLGYGYTF. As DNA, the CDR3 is TGTGCCAGCAGCTTAGCGCAGACAGGGCTCGGCTATGGCTACACCTTC.

CDR3 DNA: TGTGCCAGCAGCCAAAATTCGCCATCGAGGACCTACGAGCAGTACTTC. Encoded protein: CASSQNSPSRTYEQYF. This chain joins TRBV5-5 and TRBJ2-7, with no clear D. This CDR3 is 16 amino acids long. From germline, CDR1 is SGHKS and CDR2 YYEKEE (reference sequence). Trimming took off 4 bases at V and 2 bases at J, with 19 bases between the two ends. The full variable domain, rest sourced from reference TRBV5-5 and TRBJ2-7, is DAGVTQSPTHLIKTRGQQVTLRCSPISGHKSVSWYQQVLGQGPQFIFQYYEKEERGRGNFPDRFSARQFPNYSSELNVNALLLGDSALYLCASSQNSPSRTYEQYFGPGTRLTVT.

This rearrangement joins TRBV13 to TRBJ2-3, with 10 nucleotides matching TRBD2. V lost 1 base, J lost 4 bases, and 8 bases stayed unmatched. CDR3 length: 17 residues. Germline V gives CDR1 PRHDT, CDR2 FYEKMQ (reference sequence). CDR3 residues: CASSLASGGAGADTQYF. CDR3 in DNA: TGTGCCAGCAGCTTAGCGAGCGGGGGGGCCGGGGCAGATACGCAGTATTTT.

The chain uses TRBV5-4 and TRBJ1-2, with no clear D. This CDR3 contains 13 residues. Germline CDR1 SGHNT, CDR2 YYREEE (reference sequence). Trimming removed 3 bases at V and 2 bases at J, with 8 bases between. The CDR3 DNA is TGTGCCAGCAGCTCCCGGATCAACTATGGCTACACCTTC. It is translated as CASSSRINYGYTF.

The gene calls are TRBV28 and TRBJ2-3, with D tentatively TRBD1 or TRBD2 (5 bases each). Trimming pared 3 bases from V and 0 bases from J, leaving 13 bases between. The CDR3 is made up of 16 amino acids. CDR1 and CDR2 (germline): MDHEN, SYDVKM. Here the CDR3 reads CASSFAGATSTDTQYF. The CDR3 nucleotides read TGTGCCAGCAGTTTCGCCGGGGCCACTAGCACAGATACGCAGTATTTT.

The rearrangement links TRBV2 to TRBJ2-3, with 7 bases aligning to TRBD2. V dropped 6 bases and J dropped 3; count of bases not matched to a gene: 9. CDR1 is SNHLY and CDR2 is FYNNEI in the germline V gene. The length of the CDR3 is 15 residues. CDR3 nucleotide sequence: TGTGCCAGCAGACGGGGGGACCAACAGACAGATACGCAGTATTTT. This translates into CASRRGDQQTDTQYF.

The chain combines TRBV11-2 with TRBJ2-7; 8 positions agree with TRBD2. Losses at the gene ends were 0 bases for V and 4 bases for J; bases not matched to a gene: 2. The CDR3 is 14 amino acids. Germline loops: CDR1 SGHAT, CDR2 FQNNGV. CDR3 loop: CASSLDGLAYEQYF. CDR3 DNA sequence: TGTGCCAGCAGCTTAGATGGACTAGCTTACGAGCAGTACTTC.